This T cell receptor (beta chain) was sequenced during a study of cytomegalovirus exposure and HLA in healthy donors. Study-level results: A later analysis reportedly identified an Asian-associated ancestry cluster as carrying fewer N-insertions than the approximately 670-donor mean. Data from an earlier analysis indicated that most TCR beta V segments were productive either about 87% or about 30% of the time. A later analysis appeared to link common viral pathogens to several of the most significant clusters. A few of the chains that were CMV-associated were confirmed in vitro to be specific for CMV antigens.

The primer mix had 60 Vbeta and 13 Jbeta primers. Only in-frame clones appear in the TCRdb table, and some are missing; sequencing was by immunoSEQ multiplex PCR. This table has roughly 130,000 clones, about 8.5% appearing once. This CDR3 has 14 residues. The V and J ends lost 3 bases and 5 bases, in that order; junction bases with no gene match: 9. Germline V gene sequence: CDR1 SQVTM, CDR2 ANQGSEA. This clone has a handful of counts. The target antigen is unknown. The chain links TRBV29-1 to TRBJ1-2, with 7 nucleotides matching TRBD1. The receptor was derived from a man in his forties in good health and CMV-seronegative. Sequenced sample: PBMCs. CDR3 sequence: CSVDEEGAEYGYTF. The CDR3 DNA reads TGCAGCGTTGATGAGGAGGGGGCAGAATATGGCTACACCTTC.